The 16 T cell receptor beta chains listed next were all sequenced from one sample in a study of blood T cell repertoires in COVID-19. The protocol was immunoSEQ multiplex PCR, while the TCRdb copy is restricted to in-frame clones and leaves out a portion. Here the sample spans tens of thousands of clones, over 80% being singletons. Sequencing was carried out using peripheral blood. The receptors originated from a man older than 75 with active or convalescent COVID-19.

At least ten counts were recorded for this clone. V usage is TRBV30 and J usage is TRBJ1-5, with D uncertain. CDR1 and CDR2 (germline): GTSNPN, SVGIG (reference sequence). This CDR3 is 18 amino acids long. V was trimmed by 2 bases and J by 2 bases, leaving 22 bases between them. The CDR3 region has the DNA TGTGCCTGGAGTCCCTCAGGACTGATGCCTAGGGGCAATCAGCCCCAGCATTTT. Its translation: CAWSPSGLMPRGNQPQHF.

The genes are TRBV7-2 and TRBJ1-5; D uncertain. The V and J ends lost 5 bases and 3 bases respectively, with 8 bases between them. The CDR3 runs 13 residues. Per germline, CDR1 SGHTA and CDR2 FQGNSA. The CDR3 bases are TGTGCCAGCAGCGACGGGTCCAATCAGCCCCAGCATTTT. Its protein product is CASSDGSNQPQHF.

The chain recombines TRBV6-2 or TRBV6-3 with TRBJ2-2, with 11 bases identical to TRBD2. The CDR3 runs to 15 residues. The germline V gene has CDR1 MNHEY and CDR2 SVGEGT. The V gene end was trimmed by 4 bases and the J gene end by 3 bases; junction bases not matched to a gene: 1. CDR3 coding DNA: TGTGCCAGCAGTTGGACTAGCGGGTACACCGGGGAGCTGTTTTTT. Protein: CASSWTSGYTGELFF.

The chain couples TRBV19 to TRBJ1-3; no reliable D call. The V and J ends lost 4 bases and 7 bases respectively, with 14 bases between them. CDR1 is LNHDA, CDR2 SQIVND, per germline (reference sequence). The CDR3 runs 14 residues. CDR3 nucleotides: TGTGCCAGTAGTAAGGACCCTGGGAGGAACACCATATATTTT. It encodes CASSKDPGRNTIYF.

The chain joins TRBV7-7 to TRBJ2-7; 7 nucleotides agree with TRBD2. The V segment lost 2 bases and the J segment 4 bases; nucleotides outside the gene matches: 2. The germline gives CDR1 SSHAT, CDR2 FNYEAQ (reference sequence). The CDR3 length is 13 residues. CDR3 in DNA: TGTGCCAGCAGCTTACAAGCGGGGTACGAGCAGTACTTC. Protein: CASSLQAGYEQYF.

CDR3 in amino acids: CASRDSLTTQHF. CDR3 nucleotide sequence: TGTGCCAGCCGGGACAGTCTCACGACCCAGCATTTT. The chain joins TRBV27 to TRBJ1-5; 7 nucleotides line up with TRBD1. V shed 8 bases, J shed 11 bases, and the junction held 9 bases outside the gene matches. Germline CDR1 MNHEY, CDR2 SMNVEV (reference sequence). The CDR3 totals 12 residues.

The chain combines TRBV6-5 with TRBJ2-6; no firm D call. Germline CDR1 reads MNHEY; CDR2 reads SVGAGI. The CDR3 runs 13 residues. Trimming cost V 9 bases and J 1 base, with 7 bases left between them. DNA for the CDR3: TGTGCCAGTCAGTTATCTGGGGCCAACGTCCTGACTTTC. This translates into CASQLSGANVLTF.

The chain carries TRBV10-2 and TRBJ2-1; TRBD2 agrees at 11 bases. Germline V gene data show CDR1 as WSHSY and CDR2 as SAAADI. CDR3 length: 15 amino acids. Trimming took 2 bases from V and 9 from J; bases not matched to a gene: 6. CDR3 protein: CASSESSGGAIEQFF. The CDR3 DNA sequence: TGCGCCAGCAGTGAGAGTAGCGGGGGGGCCATTGAGCAGTTCTTC.

The chain is built from TRBV19 and TRBJ2-3, with a weak D call TRBD2 (6 bases). The CDR3 spans 13 residues. Germline assignment: CDR1 LNHDA and CDR2 SQIVND (reference sequence). The V end was cut by 6 bases, the J end by 0 bases, with 7 bases between. The CDR3 sequence: CASRRDSTDTQYF. The CDR3 DNA reads as TGTGCCAGTAGGCGGGACAGCACAGATACGCAGTATTTT.

This chain connects TRBV5-4 to TRBJ2-1, with D possibly TRBD1 on 5 matching bases. CDR1 SGHNT and CDR2 YYREEE come from the germline V gene (reference sequence). V gave up 4 bases and J gave up 6 bases, with 14 bases separating them. The CDR3 totals 14 residues. The CDR3 DNA is TGTGCCAGCAGCCCCGCCTGGGGCGGCAATGAGCAGTTCTTC. Residues: CASSPAWGGNEQFF. The whole variable domain, filled in from reference TRBV5-4 and TRBJ2-1, reads ETGVTQSPTHLIKTRGQQVTLRCSSQSGHNTVSWYQQALGQGPQFIFQYYREEENGRGNFPPRFSGLQFPNYSSELNVNALELDDSALYLCASSPAWGGNEQFFGPGTRLTVL.

A word on this clone: Other nucleotide sequences in the sample specify the same CDR3. The CDR3 spells CASSWDRGRTDTQYF. The CDR3 nucleotides read TGTGCCAGCAGCTGGGACAGGGGGCGGACAGATACGCAGTATTTT. V usage is TRBV5-4 and J usage is TRBJ2-3, with 12 bases matching TRBD1. CDR1 SGHNT and CDR2 YYREEE come from the germline V gene (reference sequence). V shed 3 bases and J 3 bases; nucleotides not matched to a gene: 2. There are 15 residues in the CDR3.

The V call is TRBV12-3 or TRBV12-4, the J call TRBJ2-2; D is possibly TRBD2 (6 bases). The CDR3 loop spans 11 amino acids. V was clipped by 8 bases and J by 13 bases, with 14 bases between them. In nucleotides, the CDR3 is TGTGCCAGCGCTGGGGGGAGAGCGCTGTTTTTT. Encoded protein: CASAGGRALFF.

The chain joins TRBV6-2 or TRBV6-3 to TRBJ1-3; D is uncertain. The germline CDR1 and CDR2 sequences are MNHEY and SVGEGT. V was trimmed by 6 bases and J by 4 bases, leaving 13 bases between them. The CDR3 is made up of 14 amino acids. The CDR3 region has the DNA TGTGCCAGCAGCCTACGTGGCGGCGGAAACACCATATATTTT. It yields the protein CASSLRGGGNTIYF.

The chain couples TRBV4-3 to TRBJ2-7; no reliable D call. The CDR3 covers 15 residues. Germline lookup yields CDR1 LGHNA and CDR2 YSLEER. The ends were cut back, 1 base at V and 2 bases at J, with 12 bases in the middle. This CDR3 reads CASSQGWPSPYEQYF. The CDR3 DNA reads TGCGCCAGCAGCCAAGGATGGCCCTCACCCTACGAGCAGTACTTC.

The chain is built from TRBV6-6 and TRBJ2-4, with D maybe TRBD2 (5 bases). The V end lost 5 bases, the J end lost 6 bases, and 17 bases lay between the germline ends. Germline-derived CDR1 and CDR2 are MNHNY and SVGAGI (reference sequence). This CDR3 has 15 amino acids. Here the CDR3 DNA reads TGTGCCAGCAGTGACCCGGGCGGGCTTAGAAACATTCAGTACTTC. It codes for CASSDPGGLRNIQYF.

The chain combines TRBV7-9 with TRBJ1-1; D gene unclear. CDR1 SEHNR and CDR2 FQNEAQ come from the germline V gene (reference sequence). The CDR3 runs 13 residues. The V end lost 5 bases, the J end lost 6 bases, and 13 bases lay between the germline ends. The DNA of the CDR3 is TGTGCCAGCAGCGACTTCCAACGGGCTGAAGCTTTCTTT. Amino acids: CASSDFQRAEAFF.